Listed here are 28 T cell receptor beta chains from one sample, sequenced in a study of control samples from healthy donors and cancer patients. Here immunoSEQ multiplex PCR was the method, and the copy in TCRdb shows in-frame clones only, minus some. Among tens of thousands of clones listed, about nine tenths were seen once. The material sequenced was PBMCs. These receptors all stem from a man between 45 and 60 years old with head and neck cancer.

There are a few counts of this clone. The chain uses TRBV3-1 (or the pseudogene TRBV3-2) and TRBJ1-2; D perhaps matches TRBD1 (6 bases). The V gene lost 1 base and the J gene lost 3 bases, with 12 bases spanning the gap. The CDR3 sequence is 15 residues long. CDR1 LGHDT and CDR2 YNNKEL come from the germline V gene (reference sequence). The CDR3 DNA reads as TGTGCCAGCAGCCAAGGGCCCAGGGGTGACTATGGCTACACCTTC. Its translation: CASSQGPRGDYGYTF.

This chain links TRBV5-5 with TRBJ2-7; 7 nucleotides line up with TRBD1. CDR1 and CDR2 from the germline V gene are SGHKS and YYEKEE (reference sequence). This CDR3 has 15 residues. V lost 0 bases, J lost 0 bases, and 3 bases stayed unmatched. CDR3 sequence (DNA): TGTGCCAGCAGCTTGGTCCCAGGGGGCTCCTACGAGCAGTACTTC. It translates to CASSLVPGGSYEQYF. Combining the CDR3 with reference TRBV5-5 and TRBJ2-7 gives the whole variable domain DAGVTQSPTHLIKTRGQQVTLRCSPISGHKSVSWYQQVLGQGPQFIFQYYEKEERGRGNFPDRFSARQFPNYSSELNVNALLLGDSALYLCASSLVPGGSYEQYFGPGTRLTVT.

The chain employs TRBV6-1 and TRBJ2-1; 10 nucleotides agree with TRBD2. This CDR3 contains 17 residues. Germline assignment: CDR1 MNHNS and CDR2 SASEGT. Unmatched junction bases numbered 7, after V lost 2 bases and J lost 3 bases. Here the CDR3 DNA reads TGTGCCAGCAGTGAAAGTCGAGCGGGGGGGCTCTACAATGAGCAGTTCTTC. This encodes CASSESRAGGLYNEQFF.

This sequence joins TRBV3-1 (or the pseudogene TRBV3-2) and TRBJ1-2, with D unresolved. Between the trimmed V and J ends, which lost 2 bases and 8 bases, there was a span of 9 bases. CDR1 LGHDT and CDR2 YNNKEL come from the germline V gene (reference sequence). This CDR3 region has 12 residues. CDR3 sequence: CASSQLQQGYTF. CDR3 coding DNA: TGTGCCAGCAGCCAACTACAGCAGGGCTACACCTTC.

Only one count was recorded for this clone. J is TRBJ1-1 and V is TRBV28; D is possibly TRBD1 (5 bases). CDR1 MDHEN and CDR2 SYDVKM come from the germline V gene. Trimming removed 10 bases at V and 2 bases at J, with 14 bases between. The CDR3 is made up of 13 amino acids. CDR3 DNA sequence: TGTGCCACCACAGGCTTGATTAACACTGAAGCTTTCTTT. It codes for CATTGLINTEAFF.

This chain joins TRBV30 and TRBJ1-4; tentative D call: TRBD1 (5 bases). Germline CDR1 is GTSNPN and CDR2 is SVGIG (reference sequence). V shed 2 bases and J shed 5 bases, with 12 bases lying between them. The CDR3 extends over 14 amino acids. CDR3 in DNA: TGTGCCTGGAGTCCCGGGGGGTTGAATGAAAAACTGTTTTTT. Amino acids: CAWSPGGLNEKLFF.

CDR3: CASSNSGRIRNEQFF. The DNA of the CDR3 is TGTGCCAGTAGTAATAGCGGGAGAATACGAAATGAGCAGTTCTTC. The chain links TRBV19 to TRBJ2-1; 9 bases match TRBD2. The length of the CDR3 is 15 residues. Germline V gene sequence: CDR1 LNHDA, CDR2 SQIVND (reference sequence). With 4 bases clipped from V and 7 bases from J, the junction kept 8 bases outside the gene matches.

In DNA form, the CDR3 reads TGTGCCAGCAGCCCCAGAGGCCCGGGGACTGGCGGAGACGAGCAGTACTTC. It codes for CASSPRGPGTGGDEQYF. J is TRBJ2-7 and V is TRBV4-2, with D maybe TRBD2 (6 bases). This CDR3 spans 17 amino acids. V was trimmed by 4 bases and J by 5 bases, leaving 24 bases between them. Germline-derived CDR1 and CDR2 are LGHNA and YNFKEQ.

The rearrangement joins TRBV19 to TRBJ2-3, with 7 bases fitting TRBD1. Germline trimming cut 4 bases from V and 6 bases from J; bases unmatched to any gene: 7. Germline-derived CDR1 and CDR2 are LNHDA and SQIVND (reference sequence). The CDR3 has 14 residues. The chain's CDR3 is CASSTYRGGDTQYF. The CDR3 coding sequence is TGTGCCAGTAGTACCTACAGGGGCGGGGATACGCAGTATTTT.

As DNA, the CDR3 is TGCGCCAGCAGCTCCTACGTAAGCGGCAGCACAGATACGCAGTATTTT. It yields the protein CASSSYVSGSTDTQYF. The V and J genes are TRBV5-1 and TRBJ2-3; D perhaps matches TRBD2 (5 bases). V was cut by 3 bases and J by 0 bases, with 14 bases left in between. This CDR3 is built from 16 residues. Germline CDR1 is SGHRS and CDR2 is YFSETQ.

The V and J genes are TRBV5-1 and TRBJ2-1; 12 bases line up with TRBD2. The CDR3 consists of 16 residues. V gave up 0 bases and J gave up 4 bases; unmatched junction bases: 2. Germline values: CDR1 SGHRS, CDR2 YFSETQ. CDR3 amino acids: CASSLELAGGYNEQFF. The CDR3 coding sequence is TGCGCCAGCAGCTTGGAGCTAGCGGGGGGGTACAATGAGCAGTTCTTC.

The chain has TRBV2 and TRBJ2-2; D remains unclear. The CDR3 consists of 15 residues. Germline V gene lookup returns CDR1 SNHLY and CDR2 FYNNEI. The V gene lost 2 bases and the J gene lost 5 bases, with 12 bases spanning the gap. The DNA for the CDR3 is TGTGCCAGCAGTGAATTGGCGGCAGCGACCGGGGAGCTGTTTTTT. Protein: CASSELAAATGELFF.

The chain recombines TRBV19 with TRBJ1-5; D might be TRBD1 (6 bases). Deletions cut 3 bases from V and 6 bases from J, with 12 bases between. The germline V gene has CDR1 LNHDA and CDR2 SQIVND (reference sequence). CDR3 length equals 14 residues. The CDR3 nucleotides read TGTGCCAGTAGTATGAAGGGGGTTGGTCAGCCCCAGCATTTT. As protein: CASSMKGVGQPQHF.

In DNA form, the CDR3 reads TGTGCCAGCAGCCAGCAGGGTGGCGGCGACAATGAGCAGTTCTTC. Encoded protein: CASSQQGGGDNEQFF. The chain joins TRBV3-1 (or the pseudogene TRBV3-2) to TRBJ2-1; D may be TRBD1 (5 bases). The germline V and J ends were trimmed by 3 bases and 5 bases, with 14 bases remaining between them. The CDR3 is 15 residues long. Germline CDR1 and CDR2: LGHDT and YNNKEL (reference sequence).

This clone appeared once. CDR3 in DNA: TGTGCCAGCAGCCCGGACAGGAGTGAGACCCAGTACTTC. It codes for CASSPDRSETQYF. V usage is TRBV6-5 and J usage is TRBJ2-5; 7 positions match TRBD1. CDR1 is MNHEY and CDR2 is SVGAGI in the germline V gene. The V and J ends lost 6 bases and 5 bases, in that order; junction bases with no gene match: 6. CDR3 length equals 13 residues.

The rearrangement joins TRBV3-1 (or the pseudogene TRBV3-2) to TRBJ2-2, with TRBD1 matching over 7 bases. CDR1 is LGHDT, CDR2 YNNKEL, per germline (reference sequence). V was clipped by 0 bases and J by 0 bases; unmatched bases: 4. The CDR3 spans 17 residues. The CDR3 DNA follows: TGTGCCAGCAGCCAAGAGTTGACAGGGCCGAACACCGGGGAGCTGTTTTTT. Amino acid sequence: CASSQELTGPNTGELFF.

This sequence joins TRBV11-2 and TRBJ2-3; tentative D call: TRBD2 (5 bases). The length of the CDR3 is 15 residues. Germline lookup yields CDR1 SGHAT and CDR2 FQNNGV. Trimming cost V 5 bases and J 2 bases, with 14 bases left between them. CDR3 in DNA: TGTGCCAGCAGCGACTACGGGATGGTCACAGATACGCAGTATTTT. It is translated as CASSDYGMVTDTQYF.

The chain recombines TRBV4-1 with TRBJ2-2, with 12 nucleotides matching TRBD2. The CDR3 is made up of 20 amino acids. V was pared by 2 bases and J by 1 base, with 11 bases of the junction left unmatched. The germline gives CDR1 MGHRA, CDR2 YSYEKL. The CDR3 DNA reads TGCGCCAGCAGCCAAAAACAACTGACTAGCGGGGGAGAGAACACCGGGGAGCTGTTTTTT. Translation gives CASSQKQLTSGGENTGELFF.

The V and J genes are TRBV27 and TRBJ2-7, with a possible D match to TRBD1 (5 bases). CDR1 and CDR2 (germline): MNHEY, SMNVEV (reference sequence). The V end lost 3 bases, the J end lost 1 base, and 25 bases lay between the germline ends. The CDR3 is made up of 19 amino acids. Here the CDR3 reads CASSFRVTDRPLSSYEQYF. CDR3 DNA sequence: TGTGCCAGCAGTTTTCGAGTGACAGATCGACCCCTGTCTTCCTACGAGCAGTACTTC.

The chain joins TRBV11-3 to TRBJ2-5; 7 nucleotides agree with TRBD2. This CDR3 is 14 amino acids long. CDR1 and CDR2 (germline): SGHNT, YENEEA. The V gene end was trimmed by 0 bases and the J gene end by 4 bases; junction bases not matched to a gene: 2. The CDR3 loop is CASSLDAGAETQYF. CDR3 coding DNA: TGTGCCAGCAGCTTAGATGCGGGAGCAGAGACCCAGTACTTC.

This CDR3 reads CASSVGPALGTDTQYF. CDR3 nucleotide sequence: TGTGCCAGCAGCGTAGGGCCGGCTTTGGGCACAGATACGCAGTATTTT. The chain couples TRBV9 to TRBJ2-3; D unresolved. The CDR3 runs to 16 residues. Germline lookup yields CDR1 SGDLS and CDR2 YYNGEE. V was cut by 0 bases and J by 1 base, with 12 bases left in between.

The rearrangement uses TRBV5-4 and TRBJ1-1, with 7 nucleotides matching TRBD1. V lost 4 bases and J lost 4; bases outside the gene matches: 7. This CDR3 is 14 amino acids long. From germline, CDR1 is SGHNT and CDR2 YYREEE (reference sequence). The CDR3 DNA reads TGTGCCAGCAGCCTACCGACAGGGCCCACTGAAGCTTTCTTT. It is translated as CASSLPTGPTEAFF. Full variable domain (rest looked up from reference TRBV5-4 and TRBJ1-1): ETGVTQSPTHLIKTRGQQVTLRCSSQSGHNTVSWYQQALGQGPQFIFQYYREEENGRGNFPPRFSGLQFPNYSSELNVNALELDDSALYLCASSLPTGPTEAFFGQGTRLTVV.

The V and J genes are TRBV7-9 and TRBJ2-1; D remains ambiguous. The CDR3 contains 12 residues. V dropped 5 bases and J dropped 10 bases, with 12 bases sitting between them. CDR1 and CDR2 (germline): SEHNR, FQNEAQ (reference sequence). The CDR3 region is CASSPPDWEQFF. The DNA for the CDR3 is TGTGCCAGCAGCCCCCCCGACTGGGAGCAGTTCTTC. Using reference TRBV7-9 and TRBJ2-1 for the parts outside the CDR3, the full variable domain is DTGVSQNPRHKITKRGQNVTFRCDPISEHNRLYWYRQTLGQGPEFLTYFQNEAQLEKSRLLSDRFSAERPKGSFSTLEIQRTEQGDSAMYLCASSPPDWEQFFGPGTRLTVL.

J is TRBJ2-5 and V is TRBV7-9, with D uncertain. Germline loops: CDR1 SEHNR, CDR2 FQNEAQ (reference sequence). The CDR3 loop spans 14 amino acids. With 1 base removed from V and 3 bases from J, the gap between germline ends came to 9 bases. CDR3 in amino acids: CASSLGIGKETQYF. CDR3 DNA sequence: TGTGCCAGCAGCTTAGGGATAGGGAAAGAGACCCAGTACTTC.

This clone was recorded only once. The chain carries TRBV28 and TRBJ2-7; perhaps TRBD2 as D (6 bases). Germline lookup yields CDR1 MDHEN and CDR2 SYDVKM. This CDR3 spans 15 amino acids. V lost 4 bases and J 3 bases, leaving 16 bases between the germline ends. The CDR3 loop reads CASSSTRDSNYEQYF. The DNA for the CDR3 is TGTGCCAGCAGTTCTACCCGGGACTCAAACTACGAGCAGTACTTC. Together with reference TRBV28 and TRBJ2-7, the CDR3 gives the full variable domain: DVKVTQSSRYLVKRTGEKVFLECVQDMDHENMFWYRQDPGLGLRLIYFSYDVKMKEKGDIPEGYSVSREKKERFSLILESASTNQTSMYLCASSSTRDSNYEQYFGPGTRLTVT.

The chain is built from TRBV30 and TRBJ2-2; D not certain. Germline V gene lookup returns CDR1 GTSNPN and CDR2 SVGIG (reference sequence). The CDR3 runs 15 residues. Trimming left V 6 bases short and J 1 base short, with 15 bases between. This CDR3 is CACLGPGRNTGELFF. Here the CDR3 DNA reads TGTGCCTGCCTTGGACCGGGTAGGAACACCGGGGAGCTGTTTTTT.

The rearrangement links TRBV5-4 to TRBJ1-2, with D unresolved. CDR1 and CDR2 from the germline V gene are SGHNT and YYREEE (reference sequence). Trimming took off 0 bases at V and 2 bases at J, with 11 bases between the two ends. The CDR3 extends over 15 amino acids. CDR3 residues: CASSLAGRANYGYTF. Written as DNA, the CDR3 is TGTGCCAGCAGCTTGGCCGGGCGGGCCAACTATGGCTACACCTTC. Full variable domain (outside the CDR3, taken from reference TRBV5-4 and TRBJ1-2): ETGVTQSPTHLIKTRGQQVTLRCSSQSGHNTVSWYQQALGQGPQFIFQYYREEENGRGNFPPRFSGLQFPNYSSELNVNALELDDSALYLCASSLAGRANYGYTFGSGTRLTVV.

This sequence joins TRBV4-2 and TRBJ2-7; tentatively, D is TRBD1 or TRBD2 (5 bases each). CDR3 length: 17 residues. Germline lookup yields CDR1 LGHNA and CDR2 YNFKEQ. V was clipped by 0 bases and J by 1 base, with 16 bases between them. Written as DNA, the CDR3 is TGTGCCAGCAGCCAAGAAAGAGGGGCAAAGGGGTCCTACGAGCAGTACTTC. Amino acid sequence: CASSQERGAKGSYEQYF.